This T cell receptor beta chain came from a study of CD8 T cells in ankylosing spondylitis. Study results and caveats: In the blood and synovial fluid of reactive arthritis, some motif variants had been previously reported. Seemingly distinctive of ankylosing spondylitis blood was a TCR beta motif formed by eight highly homologous variants. Disease-linked clones reportedly showed significant enrichment in matched ankylosing spondylitis synovial fluid.

Quantitative molecular-barcoded 5'-RACE generated the TCR beta libraries. TCRdb reprocessed the 5' RACE reads with MiXCR, giving one entry per CDR3 protein. The table records some 120,000 distinct CDR3 sequences, around 7% of them present only once. Germline lookup yields CDR1 SGHDN and CDR2 FVKESK. This CDR3 comprises 13 residues. The junction had 9 bases not matched to a gene; V was cut back by 8 bases and J by 7 bases. This clonotype was detected many times. Its antigen is not identified. The chain carries TRBV14 and TRBJ2-3; 7 nucleotides agree with TRBD1. This TCR was recovered from a male donor with ankylosing spondylitis or in good health (not recorded which). Sample: blood, either unsorted or a sorted T cell fraction (not recorded which). The CDR3 sequence is CASAILQGNTQYF. The CDR3 nucleotides read TGTGCCAGCGCAATATTACAGGGGAATACGCAGTATTTT. The variable domain in full, completed from reference TRBV14 and TRBJ2-3, reads EAGVTQFPSHSVIEKGQTVTLRCDPISGHDNLYWYRRVMGKEIKFLLHFVKESKQDESGMPNNRFLAERTGGTYSTLKVQPAELEDSGVYFCASAILQGNTQYFGPGTRLTVL.